The rows below give T cell receptor beta chains drawn from one sample of a study of identical twins. One entry per CDR3 protein results from TCRdb running MiXCR on the 5' RACE reads. The repertoire includes some 760,000 distinct CDR3 sequences, about 20% of them detected once, and about an eighth sits in the top ten. The same sample was also studied in work on T cells expressing NK-cell markers.

The sample taken for sequencing was PBMCs. The receptors were sampled from a woman between 18 and 30 years old in good health. Both conserved end residues are part of each CDR3. The D gene is left open where the match is weak. Clone size is not always given. Where it is, it says once, few, many or a class for expanded clones.

clone size: few
V gene: TRBV6-6
J gene: TRBJ2-7
D gene: -
CDR3 protein: CASSYTASGEQYF
CDR3 DNA: TGTGCCAGCAGTTACACAGCCTCGGGCGAGCAGTACTTC

clone size: -
V gene: TRBV7-9
J gene: TRBJ2-5
D gene: -
CDR3 protein: CASSLMRAGVETQYF
CDR3 DNA: TGTGCCAGCAGCTTGATGAGGGCCGGGGTAGAGACCCAGTACTTC

clone size: -
V gene: TRBV30
J gene: TRBJ2-3
D gene: -
CDR3 protein: CAWDEGGDTQYF
CDR3 DNA: TGTGCCTGGGATGAGGGGGGAGATACGCAGTATTTT

clone size: few
V gene: TRBV20-1
J gene: TRBJ2-3
D gene: -
CDR3 protein: CSASLPRAGDTQYF
CDR3 DNA: TGCAGTGCTAGTTTGCCCCGAGCAGGAGATACGCAGTATTTT

clone size: few
V gene: TRBV4-3
J gene: TRBJ2-7
D gene: -
CDR3 protein: CASSQTPYREQYF
CDR3 DNA: TGCGCCAGCAGCCAAACCCCTTATCGGGAGCAGTACTTC

clone size: few
V gene: TRBV9
J gene: TRBJ1-2
D gene: -
CDR3 protein: CASSVGHSKVYGYTF
CDR3 DNA: TGTGCCAGCAGCGTAGGACACTCTAAGGTCTATGGCTACACCTTC

clone size: -
V gene: TRBV6-5
J gene: TRBJ2-7
D gene: -
CDR3 protein: CASSYRLANGEQYF
CDR3 DNA: TGTGCCAGCAGTTACCGGCTAGCGAACGGCGAGCAGTACTTC

clone size: few
V gene: TRBV12-3/TRBV12-4
J gene: TRBJ2-2
D gene: TRBD2
CDR3 protein: CASSPPGGGRTGELFF
CDR3 DNA: TGTGCCAGCAGCCCACCCGGGGGCGGGAGGACCGGGGAGCTGTTTTTT

clone size: few
V gene: TRBV20-1
J gene: TRBJ1-1
D gene: TRBD1
CDR3 protein: CSADRVTEAFF
CDR3 DNA: TGCAGTGCAGACAGGGTCACTGAAGCTTTCTTT

clone size: -
V gene: TRBV20-1
J gene: TRBJ1-4
D gene: -
CDR3 protein: CSARRPGVTTNEKLFF
CDR3 DNA: TGCAGTGCTAGGCGGCCAGGAGTTACAACTAATGAAAAACTGTTTTTT

clone size: -
V gene: TRBV20-1
J gene: TRBJ2-5
D gene: -
CDR3 protein: CSARVPGGYQETQYF
CDR3 DNA: TGCAGTGCTAGAGTTCCTGGGGGGTACCAAGAGACCCAGTACTTC

clone size: few
V gene: TRBV6-1
J gene: TRBJ1-1
D gene: -
CDR3 protein: CASSELGRRAFF
CDR3 DNA: TGTGCCAGCAGTGAATTAGGCCGGAGAGCTTTCTTT

clone size: -
V gene: TRBV5-1
J gene: TRBJ2-7
D gene: -
CDR3 protein: CASRYIVSSYEQYF
CDR3 DNA: TGCGCCAGCAGGTATATAGTAAGCTCCTACGAGCAGTACTTC

clone size: few
V gene: TRBV5-1
J gene: TRBJ2-7
D gene: TRBD1
CDR3 protein: CASSDWTGPYEQYF
CDR3 DNA: TGCGCCAGCAGCGACTGGACAGGGCCCTACGAGCAGTACTTC

clone size: -
V gene: TRBV20-1
J gene: TRBJ1-1
D gene: TRBD1
CDR3 protein: CSATGGITEAFF
CDR3 DNA: TGCAGTGCTACAGGGGGGATCACTGAAGCTTTCTTT

clone size: -
V gene: TRBV12-3/TRBV12-4
J gene: TRBJ2-1
D gene: -
CDR3 protein: CASSLAPSLFF
CDR3 DNA: TGTGCCAGCAGTTTAGCCCCGTCCCTGTTCTTC

clone size: -
V gene: TRBV7-2
J gene: TRBJ1-2
D gene: TRBD1
CDR3 protein: CASSPSTGSGYGYTF
CDR3 DNA: TGTGCCAGCAGCCCTTCGACAGGGTCAGGCTATGGCTACACCTTC

clone size: -
V gene: TRBV5-1
J gene: TRBJ2-7
D gene: -
CDR3 protein: CASSWGGAIYEQYF
CDR3 DNA: TGCGCCAGCAGCTGGGGGGGGGCAATCTACGAGCAGTACTTC

clone size: -
V gene: TRBV5-1
J gene: TRBJ2-3
D gene: -
CDR3 protein: CASSLAPGSSTDTQYF
CDR3 DNA: TGCGCCAGCAGCTTAGCCCCGGGATCTAGCACAGATACGCAGTATTTT

clone size: few
V gene: TRBV6-6
J gene: TRBJ1-2
D gene: -
CDR3 protein: CASMTLGDGYTF
CDR3 DNA: TGTGCCAGCATGACCTTAGGGGACGGCTACACCTTC

clone size: -
V gene: TRBV6-5
J gene: TRBJ1-1
D gene: -
CDR3 protein: CASSYSTVGRLFAEAFF
CDR3 DNA: TGTGCCAGCAGTTACTCGACGGTAGGCAGGCTTTTCGCTGAAGCTTTCTTT

clone size: few
V gene: TRBV6-5
J gene: TRBJ1-5
D gene: -
CDR3 protein: CASSSTVRAQPQHF
CDR3 DNA: TGTGCCAGCAGTTCTACAGTAAGAGCTCAGCCCCAGCATTTT

clone size: -
V gene: TRBV7-8
J gene: TRBJ2-7
D gene: -
CDR3 protein: CASSLNSGSSYEQYF
CDR3 DNA: TGTGCCAGCAGCTTAAACAGCGGAAGCTCCTACGAGCAGTACTTC

clone size: few
V gene: TRBV12-3/TRBV12-4
J gene: TRBJ2-4
D gene: TRBD1
CDR3 protein: CASTRTGWGIQYF
CDR3 DNA: TGTGCCAGCACCCGGACAGGCTGGGGCATTCAGTACTTC

clone size: once
V gene: TRBV12-3/TRBV12-4
J gene: TRBJ2-3
D gene: -
CDR3 protein: CASRLGLTGQYF
CDR3 DNA: TGTGCCAGCAGGCTCGGACTTACGGGGCAGTATTTT

clone size: few
V gene: TRBV20-1
J gene: TRBJ2-2
D gene: TRBD2
CDR3 protein: CSARASGPNTGELFF
CDR3 DNA: TGCAGTGCTAGAGCTAGCGGGCCGAACACCGGGGAGCTGTTTTTT

clone size: few
V gene: TRBV14
J gene: TRBJ2-5
D gene: -
CDR3 protein: CASSRGVNQETQYF
CDR3 DNA: TGTGCCAGCAGCCGGGGGGTGAACCAAGAGACCCAGTACTTC

clone size: few
V gene: TRBV12-3/TRBV12-4
J gene: TRBJ2-7
D gene: -
CDR3 protein: CASSPLGGAYEQYF
CDR3 DNA: TGTGCCAGCAGTCCCCTTGGCGGAGCCTACGAGCAGTACTTC

clone size: few
V gene: TRBV29-1
J gene: TRBJ2-1
D gene: -
CDR3 protein: CSAGGGPNNEQFF
CDR3 DNA: TGCAGCGCCGGCGGGGGCCCGAACAATGAGCAGTTCTTC

clone size: few
V gene: TRBV5-1
J gene: TRBJ1-2
D gene: -
CDR3 protein: CASSLGEDRFYGYTF
CDR3 DNA: TGCGCCAGCAGCTTGGGGGAAGACAGGTTCTACGGCTACACCTTC

clone size: few
V gene: TRBV6-2/TRBV6-3
J gene: TRBJ1-1
D gene: -
CDR3 protein: CATTGNTEAFF
CDR3 DNA: TGTGCCACCACAGGGAACACTGAAGCTTTCTTT

clone size: few
V gene: TRBV6-1
J gene: TRBJ2-3
D gene: -
CDR3 protein: CAIREAGTDTQYF
CDR3 DNA: TGTGCCATCAGGGAGGCGGGAACAGATACGCAGTATTTT

clone size: few
V gene: TRBV27
J gene: TRBJ1-3
D gene: -
CDR3 protein: CASSPRGPGNTIYF
CDR3 DNA: TGTGCCAGCAGTCCTCGCGGACCCGGAAACACCATATATTTT

clone size: -
V gene: TRBV7-9
J gene: TRBJ2-7
D gene: TRBD1
CDR3 protein: CASSSDRGQTYEQYF
CDR3 DNA: TGTGCCAGCAGCTCAGACAGGGGGCAGACCTACGAGCAGTACTTC

clone size: -
V gene: TRBV6-1
J gene: TRBJ2-1
D gene: -
CDR3 protein: CASRKPQGAGGPGNEQFF
CDR3 DNA: TGTGCCAGCAGAAAACCACAGGGGGCGGGAGGGCCGGGCAATGAGCAGTTCTTC

clone size: -
V gene: TRBV9
J gene: TRBJ2-3
D gene: -
CDR3 protein: CASGGPQGDTQYF
CDR3 DNA: TGTGCCAGCGGGGGGCCCCAAGGTGATACGCAGTATTTT

clone size: few
V gene: TRBV6-6
J gene: TRBJ2-7
D gene: -
CDR3 protein: CASIGGGIYEQYF
CDR3 DNA: TGTGCCAGCATCGGAGGGGGAATCTACGAGCAGTACTTC

clone size: few
V gene: TRBV30
J gene: TRBJ2-5
D gene: TRBD2
CDR3 protein: CAWRAGAEETQYF
CDR3 DNA: TGTGCCTGGAGGGCGGGAGCGGAAGAGACCCAGTACTTC

clone size: few
V gene: TRBV10-3
J gene: TRBJ2-7
D gene: -
CDR3 protein: CAISRQDYSYEQYF
CDR3 DNA: TGTGCCATCAGCAGACAGGACTACTCCTACGAGCAGTACTTC

clone size: few
V gene: TRBV7-9
J gene: TRBJ1-1
D gene: TRBD1
CDR3 protein: CASSSGQGMGNTEAFF
CDR3 DNA: TGTGCCAGCAGCTCGGGACAGGGCATGGGGAACACTGAAGCTTTCTTT

clone size: few
V gene: TRBV2
J gene: TRBJ2-3
D gene: -
CDR3 protein: CASSEVEGPGDTQYF
CDR3 DNA: TGTGCCAGCAGTGAAGTTGAGGGTCCCGGGGATACGCAGTATTTT

clone size: few
V gene: TRBV20-1
J gene: TRBJ1-1
D gene: -
CDR3 protein: CSARDVGTKRTEAFF
CDR3 DNA: TGCAGTGCTAGAGATGTCGGGACAAAGCGCACTGAAGCTTTCTTT

clone size: -
V gene: TRBV10-3
J gene: TRBJ1-1
D gene: TRBD1
CDR3 protein: CAMSPGGGGTEAFF
CDR3 DNA: TGTGCCATGTCTCCAGGGGGAGGGGGCACTGAAGCTTTCTTT

clone size: -
V gene: TRBV25-1
J gene: TRBJ1-1
D gene: -
CDR3 protein: CASSSGFRENTEAFF
CDR3 DNA: TGTGCCAGCAGTTCAGGATTTAGGGAGAACACTGAAGCTTTCTTT

clone size: -
V gene: TRBV27
J gene: TRBJ2-3
D gene: -
CDR3 protein: CASSQSGSSTDTQYF
CDR3 DNA: TGTGCCAGCAGCCAAAGCGGATCTAGCACAGATACGCAGTATTTT

clone size: few
V gene: TRBV20-1
J gene: TRBJ2-7
D gene: -
CDR3 protein: CSARDNYEQYF
CDR3 DNA: TGCAGTGCTAGGGACAACTACGAGCAGTACTTC

clone size: -
V gene: TRBV7-9
J gene: TRBJ2-1
D gene: TRBD2
CDR3 protein: CASSLSGGGQFF
CDR3 DNA: TGTGCCAGCAGCTTAAGCGGGGGAGGGCAGTTCTTC

clone size: few
V gene: TRBV6-5
J gene: TRBJ2-7
D gene: -
CDR3 protein: CASSYSGEASYEQYF
CDR3 DNA: TGTGCCAGCAGTTACTCAGGGGAGGCATCCTACGAGCAGTACTTC

clone size: -
V gene: TRBV6-2/TRBV6-3
J gene: TRBJ2-3
D gene: TRBD1
CDR3 protein: CASSSSRDRGDTQYF
CDR3 DNA: TGTGCCAGCAGTTCCTCCCGGGACAGGGGGGATACGCAGTATTTT

clone size: -
V gene: TRBV7-3
J gene: TRBJ2-2
D gene: -
CDR3 protein: CASSLRQRGTGELFF
CDR3 DNA: TGTGCCAGCAGCTTAAGACAACGCGGGACCGGGGAGCTGTTTTTT